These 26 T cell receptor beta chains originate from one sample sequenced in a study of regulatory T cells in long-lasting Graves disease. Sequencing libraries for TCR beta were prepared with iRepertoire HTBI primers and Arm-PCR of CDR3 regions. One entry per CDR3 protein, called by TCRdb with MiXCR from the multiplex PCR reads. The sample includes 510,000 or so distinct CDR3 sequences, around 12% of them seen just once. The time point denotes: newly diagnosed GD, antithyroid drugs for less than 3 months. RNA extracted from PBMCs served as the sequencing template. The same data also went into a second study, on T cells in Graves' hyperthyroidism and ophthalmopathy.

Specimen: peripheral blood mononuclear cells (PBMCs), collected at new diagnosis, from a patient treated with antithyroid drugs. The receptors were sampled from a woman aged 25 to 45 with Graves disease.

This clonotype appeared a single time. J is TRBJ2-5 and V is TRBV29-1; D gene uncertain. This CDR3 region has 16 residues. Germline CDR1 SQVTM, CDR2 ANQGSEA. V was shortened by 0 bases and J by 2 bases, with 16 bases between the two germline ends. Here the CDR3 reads CSVEDRNSPHQETQYF. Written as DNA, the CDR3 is TGCAGCGTTGAAGATCGCAACAGCCCTCATCAAGAGACCCAGTACTTC.

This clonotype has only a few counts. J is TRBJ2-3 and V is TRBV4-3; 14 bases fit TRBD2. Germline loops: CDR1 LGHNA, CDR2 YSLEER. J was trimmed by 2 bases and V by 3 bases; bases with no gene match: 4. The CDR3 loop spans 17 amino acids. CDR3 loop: CASSHGLAGGSTDTQYF. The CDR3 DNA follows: TGCGCCAGCAGCCACGGACTAGCGGGAGGCTCCACAGATACGCAGTATTTT.

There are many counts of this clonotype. The CDR3 reads CASSPRDRRGANEKLFF. The CDR3 bases are TGTGCCAGCAGCCCCCGGGACAGACGTGGGGCTAATGAAAAACTGTTTTTT. The chain employs TRBV3-1 and TRBJ1-4, with 7 bases lining up with TRBD1. This CDR3 region has 17 residues. The ends lost 4 bases at V and 3 bases at J; junction bases unmatched: 11. The germline CDR1 and CDR2 sequences are LGHDT and YNNKEL (reference sequence).

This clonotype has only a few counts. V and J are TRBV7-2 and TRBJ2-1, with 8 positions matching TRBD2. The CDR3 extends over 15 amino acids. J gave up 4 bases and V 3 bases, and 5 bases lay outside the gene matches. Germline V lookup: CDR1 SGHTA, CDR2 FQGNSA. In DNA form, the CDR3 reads TGTGCCAGCAGCTTTGTTAGCGGGATATACAATGAGCAGTTCTTC. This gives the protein CASSFVSGIYNEQFF.

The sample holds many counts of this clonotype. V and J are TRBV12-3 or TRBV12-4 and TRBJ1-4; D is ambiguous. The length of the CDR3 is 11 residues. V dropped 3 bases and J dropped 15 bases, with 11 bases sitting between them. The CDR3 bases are TGTGCCAGCAGTTTGGGCCACCTTTTGTTTTTT. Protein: CASSLGHLLFF.

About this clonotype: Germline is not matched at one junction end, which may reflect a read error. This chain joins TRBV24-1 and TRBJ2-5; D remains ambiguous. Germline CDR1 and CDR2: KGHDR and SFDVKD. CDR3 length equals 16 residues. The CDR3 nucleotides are TGTGCCACCAGTGACTCGGACGCCAGATCCCAAGAAACCCAGTACTTC. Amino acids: CATSDSDARSQETQYF.

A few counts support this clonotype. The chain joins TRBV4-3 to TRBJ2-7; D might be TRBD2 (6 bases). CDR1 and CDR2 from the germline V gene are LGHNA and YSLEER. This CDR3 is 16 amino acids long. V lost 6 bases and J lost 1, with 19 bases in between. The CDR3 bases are TGCGCCAGCAGTCATTCAGGGAGTGCGGGATCCTACGAGCAGTACTTC. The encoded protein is CASSHSGSAGSYEQYF.

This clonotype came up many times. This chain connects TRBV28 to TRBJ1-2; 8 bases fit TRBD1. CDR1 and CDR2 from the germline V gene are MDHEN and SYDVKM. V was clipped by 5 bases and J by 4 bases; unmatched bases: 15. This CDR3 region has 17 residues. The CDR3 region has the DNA TGTGCCAGCAGTCCATCAGGGGGCAAAAGGGGGCCCTATGGCTACACCTTC. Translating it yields CASSPSGGKRGPYGYTF.

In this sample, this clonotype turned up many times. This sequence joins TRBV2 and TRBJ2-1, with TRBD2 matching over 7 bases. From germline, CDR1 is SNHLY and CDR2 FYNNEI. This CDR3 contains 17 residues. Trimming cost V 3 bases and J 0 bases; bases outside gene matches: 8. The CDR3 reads CASSEARRESSYNEQFF. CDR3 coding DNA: TGTGCCAGCAGTGAGGCCAGGCGGGAGAGCTCCTACAATGAGCAGTTCTTC.

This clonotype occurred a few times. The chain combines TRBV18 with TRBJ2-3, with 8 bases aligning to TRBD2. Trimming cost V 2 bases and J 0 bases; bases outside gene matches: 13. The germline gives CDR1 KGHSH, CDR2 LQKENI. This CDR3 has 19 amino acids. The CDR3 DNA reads TGTGCCAGCTCACCAATCCCCGGACTAGCCGTTATAAGCACAGATACGCAGTATTTT. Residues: CASSPIPGLAVISTDTQYF.

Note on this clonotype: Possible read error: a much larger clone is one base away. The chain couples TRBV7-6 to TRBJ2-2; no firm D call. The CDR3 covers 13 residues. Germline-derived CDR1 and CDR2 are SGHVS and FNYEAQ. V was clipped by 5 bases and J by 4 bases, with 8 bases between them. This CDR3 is CASSHASTGELFF. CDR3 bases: TGTGCCAGCAGCCATGCGAGCACCGGGGAGCTGTTTTTT.

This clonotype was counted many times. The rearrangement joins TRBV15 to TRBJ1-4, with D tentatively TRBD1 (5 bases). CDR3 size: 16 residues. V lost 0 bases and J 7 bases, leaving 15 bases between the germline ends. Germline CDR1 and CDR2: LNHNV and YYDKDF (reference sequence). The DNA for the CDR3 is TGTGCCACCAGCAGAGATAGGGCCAGGGCTGGTGAAAAACTGTTTTTT. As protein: CATSRDRARAGEKLFF.

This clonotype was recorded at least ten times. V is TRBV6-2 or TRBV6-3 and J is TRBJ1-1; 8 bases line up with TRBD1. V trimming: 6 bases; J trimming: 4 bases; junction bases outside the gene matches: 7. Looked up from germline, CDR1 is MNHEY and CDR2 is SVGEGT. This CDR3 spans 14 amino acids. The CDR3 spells CASRRQGRVTEAFF. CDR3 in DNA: TGTGCCAGCAGACGACAGGGGCGGGTCACTGAAGCTTTCTTT.

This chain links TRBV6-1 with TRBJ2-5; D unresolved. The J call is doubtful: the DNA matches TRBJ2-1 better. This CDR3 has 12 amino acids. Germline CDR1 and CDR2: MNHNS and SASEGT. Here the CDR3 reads CASSKGNYEQFF. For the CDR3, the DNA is TGTGCCAGCAGCAAAGGGAACTATGAGCAGTTCTTC.

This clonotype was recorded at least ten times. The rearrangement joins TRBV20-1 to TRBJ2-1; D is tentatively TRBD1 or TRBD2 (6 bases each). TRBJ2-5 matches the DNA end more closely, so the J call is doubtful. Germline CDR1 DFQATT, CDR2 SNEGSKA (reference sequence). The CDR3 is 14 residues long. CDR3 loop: CSARIRGVGETQYF. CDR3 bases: TGCAGTGCTAGGATAAGGGGGGTCGGGGAGACCCAGTACTTC.

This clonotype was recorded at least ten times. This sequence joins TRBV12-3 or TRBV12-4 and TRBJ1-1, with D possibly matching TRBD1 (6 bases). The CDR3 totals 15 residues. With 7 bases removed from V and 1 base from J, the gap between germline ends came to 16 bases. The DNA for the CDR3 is TGTGCCAGCACCCTCGGTGACAGGAGGAACACTGAAGCTTTCTTT. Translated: CASTLGDRRNTEAFF.

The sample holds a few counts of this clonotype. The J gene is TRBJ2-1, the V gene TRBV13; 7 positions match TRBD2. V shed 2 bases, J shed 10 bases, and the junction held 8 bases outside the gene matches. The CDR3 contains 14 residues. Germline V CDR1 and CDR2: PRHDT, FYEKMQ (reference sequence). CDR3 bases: TGTGCCAGCAGCTTACGTGCCCGGGAGGAGGAGCAGTTCTTC. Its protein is CASSLRAREEEQFF.

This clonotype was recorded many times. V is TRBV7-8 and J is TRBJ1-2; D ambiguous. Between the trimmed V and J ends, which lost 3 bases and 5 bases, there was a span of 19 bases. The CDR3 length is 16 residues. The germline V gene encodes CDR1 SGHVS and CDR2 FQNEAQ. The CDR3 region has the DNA TGTGCCAGCAGCTTGGGCAGATCGGTTCTCCGTTATGGCTACACCTTC. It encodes CASSLGRSVLRYGYTF.

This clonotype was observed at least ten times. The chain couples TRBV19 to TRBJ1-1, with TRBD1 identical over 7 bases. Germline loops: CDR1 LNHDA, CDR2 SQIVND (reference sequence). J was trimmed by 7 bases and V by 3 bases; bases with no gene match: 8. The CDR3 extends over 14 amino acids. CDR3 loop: CASSIRGHRGEAFF. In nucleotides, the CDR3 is TGTGCCAGTAGTATTAGGGGCCACAGGGGTGAAGCTTTCTTT.

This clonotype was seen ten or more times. CDR3 in DNA: TGCAGTGCTAGAGATAGGAGGAACACCGGGGAGCTGTTTTTT. It translates to CSARDRRNTGELFF. This sequence joins TRBV20-1 and TRBJ2-2; the D is unclear. V was shortened by 0 bases and J by 1 base, with 6 bases between the two germline ends. CDR1 and CDR2 from the germline V gene are DFQATT and SNEGSKA (reference sequence). The CDR3 extends over 14 amino acids.

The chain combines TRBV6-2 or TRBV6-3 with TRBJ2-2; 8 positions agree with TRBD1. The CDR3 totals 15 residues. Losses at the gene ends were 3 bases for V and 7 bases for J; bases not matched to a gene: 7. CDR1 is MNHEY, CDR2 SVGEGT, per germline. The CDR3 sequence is CASSYLQGADGELFF. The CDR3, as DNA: TGTGCCAGCAGTTATCTGCAGGGGGCGGACGGGGAGCTGTTTTTT.

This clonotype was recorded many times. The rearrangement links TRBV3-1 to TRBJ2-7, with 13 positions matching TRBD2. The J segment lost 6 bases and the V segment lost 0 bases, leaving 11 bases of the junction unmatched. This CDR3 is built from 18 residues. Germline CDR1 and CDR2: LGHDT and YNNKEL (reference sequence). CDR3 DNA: TGTGCCAGCAGCCAAGATACATGGAGACTAGCGGGAGGTCTCGAGCAGTACTTC. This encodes CASSQDTWRLAGGLEQYF.

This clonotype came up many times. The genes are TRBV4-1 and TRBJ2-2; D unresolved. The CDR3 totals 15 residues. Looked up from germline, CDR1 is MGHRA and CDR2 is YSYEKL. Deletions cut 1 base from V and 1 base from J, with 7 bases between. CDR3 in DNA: TGCGCCAGCAGCCAAGTCGGCAAGAACACCGGGGAGCTGTTTTTT. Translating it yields CASSQVGKNTGELFF.

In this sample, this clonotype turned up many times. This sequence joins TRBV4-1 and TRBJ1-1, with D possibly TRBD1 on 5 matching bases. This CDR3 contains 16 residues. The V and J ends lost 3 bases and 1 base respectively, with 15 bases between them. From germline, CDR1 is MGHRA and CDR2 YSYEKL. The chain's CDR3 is CASSQRGTVGNTEAFF. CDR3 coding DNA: TGCGCCAGCAGCCAGCGGGGGACGGTAGGGAACACTGAAGCTTTCTTT.

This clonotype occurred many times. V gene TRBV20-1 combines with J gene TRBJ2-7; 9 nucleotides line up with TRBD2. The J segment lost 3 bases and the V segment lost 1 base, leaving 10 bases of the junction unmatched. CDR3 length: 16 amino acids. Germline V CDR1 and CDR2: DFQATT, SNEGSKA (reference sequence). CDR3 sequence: CSARGLRLAASYEQYF. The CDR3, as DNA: TGCAGTGCTAGAGGTCTTCGACTAGCGGCGAGCTACGAGCAGTACTTC.

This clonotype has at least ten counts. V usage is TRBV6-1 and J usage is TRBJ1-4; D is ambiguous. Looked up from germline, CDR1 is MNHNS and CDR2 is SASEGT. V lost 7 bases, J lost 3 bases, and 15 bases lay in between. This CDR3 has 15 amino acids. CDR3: CASKIFATANEKLFF. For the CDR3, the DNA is TGTGCCAGCAAAATTTTTGCCACCGCTAATGAAAAACTGTTTTTT.